The source of this TCR beta chain is a study of OX40 agonist ivuxolimab in advanced cancers. Study as a whole: Eligibility rules accepted prior anti-PD-1, anti-PD-L1 or anti-CTLA-4 therapy, and 35% to 45% had some. Three dose-escalation patients had partial responses: one with hepatocellular carcinoma and two with cutaneous melanoma.

Generated by immunoSEQ multiplex PCR, the TCRdb table keeps only in-frame clones and is missing some. Of tens of thousands of clones detected, 70% to 90% appear once; the ten largest clones hold 18%. Germline V lookup: CDR1 MDHEN, CDR2 SYDVKM. The length of the CDR3 is 14 residues. V lost 5 bases and J 7 bases, leaving 18 bases between the germline ends. The source material was CD4+ or CD8+ T cells sorted from blood, sampled in a trial of the OX40 agonist ivuxolimab. This sequence joins TRBV28 and TRBJ2-7, with D uncertain. The TCR comes from an adult with an advanced solid tumor such as melanoma, head and neck, liver or kidney cancer. The CDR3: CASSPISRDLEQYF. CDR3 DNA: TGTGCCAGCAGTCCTATATCCCGCGATCTGGAGCAGTACTTC.